This T cell receptor (beta chain) stems from a study of cytomegalovirus exposure and HLA in healthy donors. 60 Vbeta and 13 Jbeta primers were used in PCR. This table comes from immunoSEQ multiplex PCR, and its TCRdb copy is limited to in-frame clones, with some not included. The table includes 150,000 to 160,000 clones, approximately 82% detected once. The sequence came from a woman between 50 and 59 years old in good health and CMV-seropositive. The material sequenced was PBMCs.

Written as DNA, the CDR3 is TGTGCCAGTACATCGCTGACTAGCGTTAGGACCGGGGAGCTGTTTTTT. Translated: CASTSLTSVRTGELFF. V gene TRBV5-5 combines with J gene TRBJ2-2; TRBD2 agrees at 8 bases. This CDR3 contains 16 residues. J was trimmed by 5 bases and V by 8 bases; bases with no gene match: 14. Germline V lookup: CDR1 SGHKS, CDR2 YYEKEE (reference sequence).